Each of the 25 T cell receptor beta chains below was sequenced from the same sample in a study of blood T cell repertoires in COVID-19. The assay was immunoSEQ multiplex PCR, and TCRdb's table has in-frame clones only and misses some. The sample consists of about 140,000 clones, 82% of them appearing once. The sample consisted of peripheral blood. The receptors originated from a woman older than 75 with acute or convalescent COVID-19.

The J gene is TRBJ2-2, the V gene TRBV10-1; 10 bases map to TRBD2. After removal of 6 bases from V and 6 bases from J, the junction contained 4 bases not matched to a gene. Germline V gives CDR1 WNHNN, CDR2 SYGVQD (reference sequence). CDR3 length: 14 residues. The CDR3 DNA sequence: TGCGCCAGCAGCGGGACTAGCGTACCCGGGGAGCTGTTTTTT. Amino acid sequence: CASSGTSVPGELFF.

The rearrangement links TRBV5-1 to TRBJ2-5; a weak D match, TRBD2 (5 bases). V dropped 3 bases and J dropped 2 bases, with 14 bases sitting between them. This CDR3 is 15 amino acids long. Germline V lookup: CDR1 SGHRS, CDR2 YFSETQ. The DNA of the CDR3 is TGCGCCAGCAGCTCCCTCCCGGGGTCACAAGAGACCCAGTACTTC. This sequence encodes CASSSLPGSQETQYF.

This chain joins TRBV28 and TRBJ2-5; TRBD2 agrees at 7 bases. This CDR3 spans 17 amino acids. From germline, CDR1 is MDHEN and CDR2 SYDVKM. J gave up 3 bases and V 5 bases, and 15 bases lay outside the gene matches. The DNA of the CDR3 is TGTGCCAGCAGTGACCGATGGGAGGGGCGCATTAAAGAGACCCAGTACTTC. Encoded protein: CASSDRWEGRIKETQYF.

In its sample, this clone was seen a few times. The chain employs TRBV10-3 and TRBJ2-2; 8 nucleotides align to TRBD1. The germline V gene encodes CDR1 ENHRY and CDR2 SYGVKD. V gave up 3 bases and J gave up 7 bases; unmatched junction bases: 7. This CDR3 has 15 amino acids. The CDR3 coding sequence is TGTGCCATCAGTGACCTCGGACAGGGCGGCGGGGAGCTGTTTTTT. Protein sequence: CAISDLGQGGGELFF.

The V gene is TRBV25-1, the J gene TRBJ2-5; maybe TRBD2 (6 bases). CDR3 length: 17 residues. Germline V gene lookup returns CDR1 MGHDK and CDR2 SYGVNS. V shed 5 bases and J shed 3 bases, with 22 bases lying between them. This chain's CDR3 is CASSPGPNKGGEETQYF. Written as DNA, the CDR3 is TGTGCCAGCAGTCCGGGACCTAATAAGGGCGGGGAAGAGACCCAGTACTTC.

This clone was picked up one time. The rearrangement uses TRBV11-2 and TRBJ2-1; D gene uncertain. CDR1 is SGHAT and CDR2 is FQNNGV in the germline V gene. The V and J ends lost 4 bases and 4 bases respectively, with 14 bases between them. This CDR3 has 15 amino acids. DNA of the CDR3: TGTGCCAGCAGCTACAACAGCCTAAAGTACAATGAGCAGTTCTTC. Translated: CASSYNSLKYNEQFF.

CDR3 coding DNA: TGTGCCAGCAGTGAATGGGGGACAGGTTTTTACAATGAGCAGTTCTTC. It translates to CASSEWGTGFYNEQFF. V gene TRBV6-1 combines with J gene TRBJ2-1; TRBD1 matches at 8 bases. The V gene's germline CDR1 is MNHNS and CDR2 SASEGT. Trimming at V came to 2 bases and at J to 4 bases, leaving 7 bases not matched to a gene. CDR3 length: 16 residues.

The rearrangement links TRBV9 to TRBJ1-2; tentative D call: TRBD1 (6 bases). The CDR3 spans 16 residues. Trimming removed 0 bases at V and 0 bases at J, with 12 bases between. From germline, CDR1 is SGDLS and CDR2 YYNGEE. In nucleotides, the CDR3 is TGTGCCAGCAGCGTAGCTGGGACACCTACTAACTATGGCTACACCTTC. Residues: CASSVAGTPTNYGYTF.

The V call is TRBV9, the J call TRBJ1-1; D uncertain. CDR1 is SGDLS and CDR2 is YYNGEE in the germline V gene. Between the trimmed V and J ends, which lost 0 bases and 8 bases, there was a span of 8 bases. The CDR3 is 12 residues long. CDR3 in DNA: TGTGCCAGCAGCGTAGTTGGTGGCGAAGCTTTCTTT. This encodes CASSVVGGEAFF. Full variable domain (missing parts from reference TRBV9 and TRBJ1-1): DSGVTQTPKHLITATGQRVTLRCSPRSGDLSVYWYQQSLDQGLQFLIQYYNGEERAKGNILERFSAQQFPDLHSELNLSSLELGDSALYFCASSVVGGEAFFGQGTRLTVV.

J is TRBJ2-1 and V is TRBV27; TRBD2 is a possible D gene (5 bases). Trimming pared 3 bases from V and 9 bases from J, leaving 15 bases between. Germline values: CDR1 MNHEY, CDR2 SMNVEV (reference sequence). This CDR3 is built from 14 residues. The CDR3 DNA is TGTGCCAGCAGTTTGGGAGTTCGCGTCAGTGAGCAGTTCTTC. Translation: CASSLGVRVSEQFF.

This clone came up once. The chain carries TRBV27 and TRBJ2-7; 9 bases agree with TRBD1. Germline V CDR1 and CDR2: MNHEY, SMNVEV (reference sequence). The CDR3 is made up of 15 amino acids. The trim removed 1 base at V and 3 bases at J, leaving 4 bases unmatched. This chain's CDR3 is CASSLYGTGYYEQYF. In DNA, the CDR3 is TGTGCCAGCAGTTTATACGGGACAGGGTACTACGAGCAGTACTTC.

CDR3 sequence: CASRDHRTEGYNEQFF. The CDR3 DNA sequence: TGTGCCAGCAGGGACCATCGGACAGAGGGTTACAATGAGCAGTTCTTC. This chain connects TRBV2 to TRBJ2-1; D is possibly TRBD1 (6 bases). In germline, CDR1 is SNHLY, CDR2 FYNNEI. CDR3 length: 16 amino acids. Trimming left V 6 bases short and J 4 bases short, with 19 bases between.

This chain connects TRBV18 to TRBJ2-1, with 7 nucleotides matching TRBD1. CDR1 and CDR2 from the germline V gene are KGHSH and LQKENI. Trimming removed 2 bases from V and 2 bases from J; junction bases left unmatched: 6. CDR3 length equals 16 residues. This CDR3 reads CASSPTGTATYNEQFF. The CDR3 coding sequence is TGTGCCAGCTCACCAACCGGGACAGCAACCTACAATGAGCAGTTCTTC.

The genes are TRBV5-6 and TRBJ1-6, with 9 bases lining up with TRBD1. The CDR3 consists of 14 residues. V was pared by 2 bases and J by 10 bases, with 4 bases of the junction left unmatched. Germline loops: CDR1 SGHDT, CDR2 YYEEEE. CDR3 nucleotide sequence: TGTGCCAGCAGCTTTAACAGGGGGCAGTCACCCCTCCACTTT. Encoded protein: CASSFNRGQSPLHF.

This clone has only a few counts. V gene TRBV6-6 combines with J gene TRBJ2-7; a possible D gene is TRBD2 (6 bases). CDR3 length equals 14 residues. CDR1 MNHNY and CDR2 SVGAGI come from the germline V gene (reference sequence). Trimming stripped 2 bases from V and 5 bases from J, with 13 bases between. Written as DNA, the CDR3 is TGTGCCAGCAGTTACGTGGAGGGTGGCCACGAGCAGTACTTC. This sequence encodes CASSYVEGGHEQYF.

The gene calls are TRBV19 and TRBJ2-7; TRBD2 aligns across 16 bases. V lost 6 bases and J lost 1; bases outside the gene matches: 9. The CDR3 runs 18 residues. Germline-derived CDR1 and CDR2 are LNHDA and SQIVND (reference sequence). CDR3 sequence reads: CASSITGLAGGPSYEQYF. Here the CDR3 DNA reads TGTGCCAGTAGCATTACGGGACTAGCGGGAGGGCCTTCCTACGAGCAGTACTTC.

This clone has a single count. The V and J genes are TRBV19 and TRBJ2-7, with 9 bases lining up with TRBD2. Trimming took 7 bases from V and 2 from J; bases not matched to a gene: 9. This CDR3 region has 15 residues. Germline-derived CDR1 and CDR2 are LNHDA and SQIVND (reference sequence). This CDR3 reads CASMGGGGPPYEQYF. The CDR3 DNA sequence: TGTGCCAGTATGGGCGGGGGGGGACCCCCCTACGAGCAGTACTTC.

The gene calls are TRBV11-3 and TRBJ2-3; 12 bases align to TRBD2. This CDR3 region has 16 residues. Germline CDR1 and CDR2: SGHNT and YENEEA. V was clipped by 1 base and J by 3 bases; unmatched bases: 2. In nucleotides, the CDR3 is TGTGCCAGCAGCTTAGGAGGACTAGCGGGAACAGATACGCAGTATTTT. Its protein product is CASSLGGLAGTDTQYF.

The chain employs TRBV2 and TRBJ2-3; 7 bases agree with TRBD2. The J segment lost 4 bases and the V segment lost 2 bases, leaving 6 bases of the junction unmatched. Germline V gives CDR1 SNHLY, CDR2 FYNNEI. The CDR3 runs 15 residues. CDR3 bases: TGTGCCAGCAGTGAACTTGGGGGGGAATCAGATACGCAGTATTTT. Translation gives CASSELGGESDTQYF.

The count of this clone is one. The V gene is TRBV5-1, the J gene TRBJ2-3, with D perhaps matching TRBD2 (6 bases). The CDR3 loop spans 15 amino acids. The germline gives CDR1 SGHRS, CDR2 YFSETQ. Trimming cost V 0 bases and J 1 base, with 9 bases left between them. The CDR3 DNA is TGCGCCAGCAGCTTGGGACTAGTAGGCACAGATACGCAGTATTTT. Its protein product is CASSLGLVGTDTQYF.

Here the CDR3 DNA reads TGTGCCAGCAGGACAGGACTAGCGGGAGGGCTCCTAGAGACCCAGTACTTC. This codes for CASRTGLAGGLLETQYF. The chain uses TRBV2 and TRBJ2-5; 15 bases fit TRBD2. CDR3 length equals 17 residues. Per the germline V gene, CDR1 is SNHLY and CDR2 is FYNNEI. The V gene end was trimmed by 6 bases and the J gene end by 4 bases; junction bases not matched to a gene: 9.

This clone has just a few counts. This chain uses TRBV13 with TRBJ2-3; TRBD2 might be the D (5 bases). Trimming shortened V by 3 bases and J by 1 base, and 5 bases separated the two germline ends. CDR1 is PRHDT and CDR2 is FYEKMQ in the germline V gene (reference sequence). The CDR3 contains 13 residues. CDR3 loop: CASSFSGTDTQYF. The CDR3 coding sequence is TGTGCCAGCAGCTTTAGCGGCACAGATACGCAGTATTTT.

The chain employs TRBV7-9 and TRBJ1-1; 11 nucleotides line up with TRBD1. The CDR3 has 15 amino acids. V dropped 4 bases and J dropped 3; count of bases not matched to a gene: 4. CDR1 SEHNR and CDR2 FQNEAQ come from the germline V gene (reference sequence). The DNA for the CDR3 is TGTGCCAGCAGCTCCGGGACAGGGGGTTACACTGAAGCTTTCTTT. Translating it yields CASSSGTGGYTEAFF. Drawing the rest from reference TRBV7-9 and TRBJ1-1, the complete variable domain is DTGVSQNPRHKITKRGQNVTFRCDPISEHNRLYWYRQTLGQGPEFLTYFQNEAQLEKSRLLSDRFSAERPKGSFSTLEIQRTEQGDSAMYLCASSSGTGGYTEAFFGQGTRLTVV.

The chain has TRBV7-8 and TRBJ1-1; 7 bases align to TRBD1. CDR1 is SGHVS, CDR2 FQNEAQ, per germline. This CDR3 is 15 amino acids long. The J segment lost 3 bases and the V segment lost 4 bases, leaving 8 bases of the junction unmatched. The chain's CDR3 is CASSSRTGRDTEAFF. For the CDR3, the DNA is TGTGCCAGCAGCTCCCGGACAGGAAGGGACACTGAAGCTTTCTTT.

The chain combines TRBV4-1 with TRBJ2-1; 10 nucleotides match TRBD2. The CDR3 has 17 amino acids. Germline trimming cut 1 base from V and 6 bases from J; bases unmatched to any gene: 9. The germline gives CDR1 MGHRA, CDR2 YSYEKL. The DNA for the CDR3 is TGCGCCAGCAGCCAAGCCACCTTAGCGGGAGGCCGCAATGAGCAGTTCTTC. Translation gives CASSQATLAGGRNEQFF.